This T cell receptor (beta chain) derives from a study of blood T cells in healthy people across ages (dated by TCRdb to between 2015 and 2016). With regard to the full study: In model experiments, template switching captured about one uniquely barcoded TCR beta cDNA molecule for every two T cells. Donors were grouped into four age groups: young (average roughly 15 years), middle-aged (39), aged (around 56) and long-lived (around 80). Age-related changes in TCR beta repertoire diversity were measured in the study by deep sequencing normalized with unique cDNA molecular identifiers. For two donors (one aged 18 to 30 and one aged 80 or older), the study analyzed two additional independent replicas of 1 million unique cDNA reads from the same blood draw.

The CDR3 sequence holds 14 residues, the cysteine and phenylalanine included. CDR3 DNA is the only sequence kept; it has 42 bases, read in frame from the first base. Here V drops 7 bases and J drops 5 bases, and the junction holds 8 bases not matched to any gene. Per the germline V gene, SQVTM is the CDR1 and ANQGSEA is the CDR2. What the study reported, not specific to this receptor: Donor CMV infection status was unknown, potentially confounding age-related changes in expanded clonotypes. Estimates of total diversity from one million sequenced T cells were regarded as lower bounds and underestimates. Since profiling was done on bulk unsorted PBMCs, naive and antigen-experienced compartments could not be conclusively compared. As age increased, observed TCR beta diversity per million T cells dropped in a roughly linear way, and a significant reduction was already evident by age around 41. Compared with the aged group, the long-lived group had more naive CD4+ T cells, fewer expanded clones and increased TCR diversity, a pattern suggesting age selection. A strong correlation was found between observed TCR beta diversity and the percentage of naive T cells measured by flow cytometry.

In its sample, this clonotype was seen a few times. There is no known antigen for this receptor. Base qualities are not recorded, but no much larger clone differs from it by a single base. The method was 5' RACE. For sequencing, an Illumina HiSeq 2500 was employed. A second about 7 to 11 cycle PCR used a sample-barcoded 5' primer and a J-beta primer mix. Each TCR beta cDNA molecule received a unique molecular identifier from a template-switch 5' adaptor carrying 12 random nucleotides. Each sample yielded at least 3 million CDR3-containing paired-end reads. The Mint cDNA synthesis kit, primed by a TRBC-specific oligonucleotide, was used to synthesize first-strand cDNA from all RNA. Following uracil-DNA glycosylase treatment, all cDNA underwent a first 18-cycle PCR with the universal primers M1SS and BC2_uni_R. In the paper's pipeline: For normalization, 1 million high-quality reads were randomly selected from each sample, with every read carrying a distinct molecular identifier. Reads sharing molecular identifiers were discarded rather than binned into consensus sequences. CDR3 identification, clonotype clustering and error correction used MiTCR with a Q25 quality threshold and the strictest error-elimination algorithm. Lower-bound total TCR beta diversity was estimated with a nonparametric unseen species model using Euler transformation. TCRdb ran its own pipeline on the public reads, namely fastp trimming at Q25 and MiXCR clone calling, and kept in-frame beta chains. Every distinct CDR3 protein forms one entry, paired with its most common genes and DNA. The V and J calls reflect TCRdb's pipeline rather than the authors' work. This sample has around 800,000 distinct CDR3 sequences in its table, and roughly 25% of those were observed once. About 3% of the sample belongs to the ten largest clones.

Donors were 35 to 40 systemically healthy Caucasian individuals from Russia aged roughly 6 to 90 years. Each donor gave around 9.5 milliliters of peripheral blood, collected into EDTA-treated Vacutainer tubes. PBMCs were isolated by Ficoll-Paque density-gradient centrifugation, with at least 7 million obtained per sample. Trizol reagent was used to extract total RNA from the PBMCs, yielding at least 5 micrograms per sample. For every donor, flow cytometry on a PBMC aliquot measured the percentage of naive CD45RAhigh/CD27high T cells. These records were also assigned to another study, of T cells of mothers and their children. The second source states: The donors were nine systemically healthy Caucasian individuals, made up of three mothers and their six children. cDNA synthesis used all of the extracted RNA, with approximately 1.4 ug of RNA in each 15 ul reaction. Sample barcodes and 2-4 random nucleotides were added via the M1S primer in the second PCR. More than 8 million TCR beta CDR3 reads were obtained from each mother, and several million reads were obtained from each child. Thymic selection similarly shapes TCR recombination output in related and unrelated pairs, with minor effect from inherited differences. Normalized repertoire overlap was always found to be slightly, but never significantly, higher in related mother-child pairs than in unrelated mother-child pairs. No persistent microchimeric T cell clones were found, with a detection sensitivity of roughly 100 clones per million clonotypes. Deep NGS was used in the study to compare the TCR beta repertoires of mothers and children and to look for features that separate related mother-child pairs from unrelated individuals. On average, the children were approximately 11 +/- 4 years old, while the mothers were about 37 +/- 4 years old. Libraries were sequenced on Illumina HiSeq 2000 with 100+100 nt paired-end reads after adapter ligation with NEBNext reagents. To prevent cross-contamination, the mother and child libraries were prepared a month apart and were sequenced in separate runs. Between roughly 500,000 and 2,000,000 distinct TCR beta clonotypes were identified per donor. Naive TCR beta clonotypes were estimated from low-frequency clonotypes matched to each donor's FACS-determined naive share, without sorting.

Sequencing was performed on blood. The sequence was collected from a boy aged 5-17 years in good health. The rearrangement combines TRBV29-1 with TRBJ2-1, with 10 middle bases fitting TRBD2. The nucleotide sequence reads TGCAGCGAGATTAGACTAGCGGGTAACAATGAGCAGTTCTTC. This yields the protein CSEIRLAGNNEQFF.